This TCR beta chain emerged from a study of vaccination and CD4 T cells after COVID-19. Germline V gene sequence: CDR1 DFQATT, CDR2 SNEGSKA (reference sequence). The J segment lost 7 bases and the V segment lost 2 bases, leaving 13 bases of the junction unmatched. This CDR3 has 16 amino acids. A note on this clonotype: Its antigen is undetermined.

Scientists ran DNA taken from cultured CD4+ T cells through the Oncomine TCR Beta short-read assay for sequencing. Genomic DNA from cultured CD4+ T cells was extracted. In TCRdb, the PCR reads were re-called with MiXCR into one record per CDR3 protein. The sample has 20,000 or so distinct CDR3 sequences; about 23% are singletons. Documented treatment: approximately 11-day PBMC culture with coronavirus spike peptide pools or control peptides (ViraFEST assay). The chain employs TRBV20-1 and TRBJ2-3, with 9 bases aligning to TRBD2. The receptor was derived from a human donor with COVID-19. What was sequenced was cultured CD4+ T cells from blood. The chain's CDR3 is CSARTLAGTFGNTQYF. As DNA, the CDR3 is TGCAGTGCTAGAACCCTAGCGGGGACCTTTGGGAATACGCAGTATTTT.